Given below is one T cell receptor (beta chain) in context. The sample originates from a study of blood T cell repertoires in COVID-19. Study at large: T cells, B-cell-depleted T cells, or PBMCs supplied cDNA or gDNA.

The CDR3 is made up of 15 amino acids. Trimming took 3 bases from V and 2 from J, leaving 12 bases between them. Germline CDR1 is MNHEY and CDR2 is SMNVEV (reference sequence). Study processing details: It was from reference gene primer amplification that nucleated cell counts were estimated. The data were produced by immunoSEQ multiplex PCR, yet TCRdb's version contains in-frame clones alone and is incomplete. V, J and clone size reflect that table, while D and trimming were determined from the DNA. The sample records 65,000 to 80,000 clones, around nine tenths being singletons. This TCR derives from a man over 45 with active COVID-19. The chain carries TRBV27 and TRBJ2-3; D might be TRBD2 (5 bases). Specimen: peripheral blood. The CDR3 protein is CASSFKAALTDTQYF. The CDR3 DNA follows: TGTGCCAGCAGTTTTAAAGCGGCACTCACAGATACGCAGTATTTT.